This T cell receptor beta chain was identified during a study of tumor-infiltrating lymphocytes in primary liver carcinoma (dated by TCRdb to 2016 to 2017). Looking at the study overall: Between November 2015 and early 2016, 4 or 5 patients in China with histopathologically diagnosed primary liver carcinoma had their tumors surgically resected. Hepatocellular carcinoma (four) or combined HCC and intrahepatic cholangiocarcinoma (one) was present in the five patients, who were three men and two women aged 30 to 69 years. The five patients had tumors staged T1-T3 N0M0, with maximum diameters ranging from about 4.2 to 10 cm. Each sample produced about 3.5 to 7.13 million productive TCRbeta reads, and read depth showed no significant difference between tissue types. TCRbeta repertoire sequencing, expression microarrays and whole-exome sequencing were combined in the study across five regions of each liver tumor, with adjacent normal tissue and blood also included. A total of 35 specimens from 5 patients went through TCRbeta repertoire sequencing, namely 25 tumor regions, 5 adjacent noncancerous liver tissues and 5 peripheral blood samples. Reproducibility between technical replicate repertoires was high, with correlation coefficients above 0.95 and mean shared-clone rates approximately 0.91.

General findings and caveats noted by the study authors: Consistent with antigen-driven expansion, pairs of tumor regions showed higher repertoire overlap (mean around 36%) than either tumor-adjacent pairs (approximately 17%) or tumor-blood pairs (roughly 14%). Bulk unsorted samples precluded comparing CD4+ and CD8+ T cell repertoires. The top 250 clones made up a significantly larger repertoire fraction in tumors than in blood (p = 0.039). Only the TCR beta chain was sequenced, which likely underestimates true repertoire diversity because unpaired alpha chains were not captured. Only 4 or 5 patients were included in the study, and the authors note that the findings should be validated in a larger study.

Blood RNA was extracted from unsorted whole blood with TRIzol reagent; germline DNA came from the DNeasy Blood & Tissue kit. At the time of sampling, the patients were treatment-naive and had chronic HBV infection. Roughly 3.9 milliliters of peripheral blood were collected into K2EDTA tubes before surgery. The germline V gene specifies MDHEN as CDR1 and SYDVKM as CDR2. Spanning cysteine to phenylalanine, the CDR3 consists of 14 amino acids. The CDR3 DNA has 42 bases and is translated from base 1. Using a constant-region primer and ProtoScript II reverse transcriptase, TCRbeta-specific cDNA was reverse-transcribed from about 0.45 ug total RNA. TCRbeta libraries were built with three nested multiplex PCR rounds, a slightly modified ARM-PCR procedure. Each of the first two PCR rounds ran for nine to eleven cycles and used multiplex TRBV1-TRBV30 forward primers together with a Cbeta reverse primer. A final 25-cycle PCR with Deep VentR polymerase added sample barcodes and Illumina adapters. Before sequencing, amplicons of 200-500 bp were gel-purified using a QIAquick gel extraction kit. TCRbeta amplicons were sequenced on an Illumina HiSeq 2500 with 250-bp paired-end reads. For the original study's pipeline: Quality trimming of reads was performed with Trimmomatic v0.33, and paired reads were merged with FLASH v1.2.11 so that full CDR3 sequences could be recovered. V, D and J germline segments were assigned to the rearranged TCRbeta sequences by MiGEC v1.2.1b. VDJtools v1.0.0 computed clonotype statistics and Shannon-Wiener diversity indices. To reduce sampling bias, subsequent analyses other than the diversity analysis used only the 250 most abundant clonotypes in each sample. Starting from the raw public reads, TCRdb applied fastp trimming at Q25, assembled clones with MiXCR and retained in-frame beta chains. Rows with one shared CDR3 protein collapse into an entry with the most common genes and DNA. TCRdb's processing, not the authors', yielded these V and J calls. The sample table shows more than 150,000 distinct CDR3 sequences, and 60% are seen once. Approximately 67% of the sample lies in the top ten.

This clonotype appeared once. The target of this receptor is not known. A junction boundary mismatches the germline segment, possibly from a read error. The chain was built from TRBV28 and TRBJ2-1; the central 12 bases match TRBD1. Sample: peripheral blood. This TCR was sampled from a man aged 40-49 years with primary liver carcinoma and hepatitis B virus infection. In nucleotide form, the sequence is TGTGCCAGCATCTCGGGACAGGGGGCCAATGAGCACTTCTTC. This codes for CASISGQGANEHFF.